A single T cell receptor beta chain is shown here with its context. Its antigen is unknown. The data were obtained in a study of T-cell memory formation after mild COVID-19. Across the whole study: TCR clustering was largely donor specific. The study's findings and limits: While clones contracting from day 15 to 85 were balanced between CD4 and CD8, later expanders leaned CD4+. That cross-reactive memory joined was suggested by some responding clones appearing in pre-infection memory.

Looked up from germline, CDR1 is SEHNR and CDR2 is FQNEAQ (reference sequence). Trimming removed 10 bases at V and 0 bases at J, with 9 bases between. The CDR3 has 13 residues. TCRdb analysed the 5' RACE reads with MiXCR anew, one entry per CDR3 protein. Seen here are about 190,000 distinct CDR3 sequences, under 30% observed once, and the top ten hold 11%. V is TRBV7-9 and J is TRBJ2-2; possible D gene TRBD1, 6 bases. The sequencing sample was made of PBMCs or a T cell subset sorted from them (not recorded which). This TCR was sampled from an adult woman who had mild COVID-19 (a few samples of this study predate the infection). Cell type and time point are not known. This chain's CDR3 is CATQGSNTGELFF. In DNA form, the CDR3 reads TGTGCCACACAGGGTTCGAACACCGGGGAGCTGTTTTTT.